The rows below give T cell receptor beta chains drawn from one sample of a study of CD8+CD57+ T cells in acquired aplastic anemia. Via MiXCR, TCRdb re-called the reads, giving one row per CDR3 protein. The sample lists 150,000 to 200,000 distinct CDR3 sequences; more than 45% were seen once. Sequences were obtained from sorted CD4+, CD8+, or CD8+CD57+ T cells (not recorded which) from PBMCs. Receptor source: a human donor with aplastic anemia. The CDR3 runs from the conserved cysteine through the conserved F or W. A D gene is named only where the DNA matches it firmly. Clone sizes are given selectively: once, few, many, or a class where the clone is expanded.

TRBJ2-3	.	TRBV4-1	many	CASSQELITDTQYF	TGCGCCAGCAGCCAAGAACTCATCACAGATACGCAGTATTTT
TRBJ1-3	.	TRBV25-1	once	CASGASFLSGNTIYF	TGTGCCAGCGGTGCGTCATTTCTGTCTGGAAACACCATATATTTT
TRBJ2-5	TRBD2	TRBV3-1	many	CASSQALAGGETQYF	TGTGCCAGCAGCCAAGCGTTAGCGGGAGGGGAGACCCAGTACTTC
TRBJ2-5	.	TRBV7-8	.	CASSLAWLPSRETQYF	TGTGCCAGCAGCTTAGCCTGGCTCCCGTCACGAGAGACCCAGTACTTC
TRBJ1-6	.	TRBV20-1	.	CSASPAPNSPLHF	TGCAGTGCTAGTCCAGCCCCAAATTCACCCCTCCACTTT
TRBJ2-4	.	TRBV2	.	CASSPGWGGGNIQYF	TGTGCCAGCAGTCCCGGATGGGGTGGGGGGAACATTCAGTACTTC
TRBJ2-3	TRBD2	TRBV7-3	many	CASSLGLAGEGDTQYF	TGTGCCAGCAGCTTAGGACTAGCGGGAGAAGGGGATACGCAGTATTTT
TRBJ2-5	TRBD2	TRBV29-1	few	CSVVAGGPRGQETQYF	TGCAGCGTTGTAGCGGGAGGGCCAAGGGGGCAAGAGACCCAGTACTTC
TRBJ2-1	.	TRBV4-2	many	CASSQDSNVPRNEQFF	TGCGCCAGCAGCCAAGATAGCAACGTACCCCGAAATGAGCAGTTCTTC
TRBJ2-1	TRBD1	TRBV4-2	few	CASSRQGFAYSSYNEQFF	TGTGCCAGCAGCCGACAGGGTTTCGCCTATAGCTCCTACAATGAGCAGTTCTTC